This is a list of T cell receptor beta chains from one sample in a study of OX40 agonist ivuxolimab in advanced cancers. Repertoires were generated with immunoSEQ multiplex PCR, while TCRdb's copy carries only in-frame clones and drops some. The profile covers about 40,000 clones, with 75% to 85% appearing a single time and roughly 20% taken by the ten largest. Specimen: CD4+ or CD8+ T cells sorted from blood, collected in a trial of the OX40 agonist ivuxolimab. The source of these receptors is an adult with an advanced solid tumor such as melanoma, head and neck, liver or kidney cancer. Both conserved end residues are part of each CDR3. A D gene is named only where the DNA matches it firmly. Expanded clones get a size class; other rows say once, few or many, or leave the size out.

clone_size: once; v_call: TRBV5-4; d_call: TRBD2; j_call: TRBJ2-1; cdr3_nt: TGTGCCAGCAGTTTGACTAGCGGGAGTAATGAGCAGTTCTTC; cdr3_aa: CASSLTSGSNEQFF
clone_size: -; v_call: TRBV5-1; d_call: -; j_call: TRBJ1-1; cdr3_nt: TGCGCCAGCGCACTGGGCACTGAAGCTTTCTTT; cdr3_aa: CASALGTEAFF
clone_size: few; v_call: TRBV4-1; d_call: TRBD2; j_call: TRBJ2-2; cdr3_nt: TGCGCCAGCAGCCAAGGCAGGACTAGCGGGACCGGGGAGCTGTTTTTT; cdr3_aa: CASSQGRTSGTGELFF
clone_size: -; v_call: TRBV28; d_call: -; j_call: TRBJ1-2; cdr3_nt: TGTGCCAGCAGTTTGAGGTTATATGGCGATGGCTACACCTTC; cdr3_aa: CASSLRLYGDGYTF
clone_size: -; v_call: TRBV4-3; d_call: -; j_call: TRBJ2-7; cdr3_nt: TGCGCCAGCAGCCAAGCGGGCCAGCAGTACTTC; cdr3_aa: CASSQAGQQYF
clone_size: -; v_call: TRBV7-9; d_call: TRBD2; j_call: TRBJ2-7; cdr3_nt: TGTGCCAGCAGCCCTGGGGGGCTAGCGGGAGTTTCCTCCTACGAGCAGTACTTC; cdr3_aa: CASSPGGLAGVSSYEQYF
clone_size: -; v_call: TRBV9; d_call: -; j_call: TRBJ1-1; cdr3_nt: TGTGCCAGCAGCGTAGTGCTGAACACTGAAGCTTTCTTT; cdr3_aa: CASSVVLNTEAFF
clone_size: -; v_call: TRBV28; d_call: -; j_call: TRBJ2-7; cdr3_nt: TGTGCCACCAACAGTTACTCGGGACTTAAAGTTTCCTACGAGCAGTACTTC; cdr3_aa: CATNSYSGLKVSYEQYF
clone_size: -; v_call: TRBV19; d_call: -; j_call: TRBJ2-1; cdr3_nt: TGTGCCGGTAGTATCTCGGGGTACAATGAGCAGTTCTTC; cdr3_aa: CAGSISGYNEQFF
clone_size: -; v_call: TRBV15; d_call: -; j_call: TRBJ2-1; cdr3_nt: TGTGCCACCAGGCGAAGTAGGGCTGCTTACAATGAGCAGTTCTTC; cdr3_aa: CATRRSRAAYNEQFF
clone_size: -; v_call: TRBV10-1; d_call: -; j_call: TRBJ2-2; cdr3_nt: TGCGCCAGCAGCGCCGAAATTAACACCGGGGAGCTGTTTTTT; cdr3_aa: CASSAEINTGELFF
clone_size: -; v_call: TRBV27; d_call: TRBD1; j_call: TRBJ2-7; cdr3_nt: TGTGCCAGCAGGCTGCAGGGGGCACTACGCGAGCAGTACTTC; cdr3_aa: CASRLQGALREQYF
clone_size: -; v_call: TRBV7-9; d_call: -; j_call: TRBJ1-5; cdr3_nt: TGTGCCAGCTCCAAAAGCAATCAGCCCCAGCATTTT; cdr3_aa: CASSKSNQPQHF
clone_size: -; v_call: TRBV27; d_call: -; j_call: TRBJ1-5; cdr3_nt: TGTGCCAGCAGTTTAGGGGGCAGTTATCAGCCCCAGCATTTT; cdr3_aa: CASSLGGSYQPQHF
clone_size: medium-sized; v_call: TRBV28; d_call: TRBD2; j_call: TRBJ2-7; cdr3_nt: TGTGCCAGCACCCACACTTCTCCTAGCGGAATCACCTACGAGCAGTACTTC; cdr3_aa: CASTHTSPSGITYEQYF
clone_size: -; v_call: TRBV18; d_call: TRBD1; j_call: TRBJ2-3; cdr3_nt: TGTGCCAGCTCACCTCAGGGACAGCGCCTCACAGATACGCAGTATTTT; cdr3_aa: CASSPQGQRLTDTQYF
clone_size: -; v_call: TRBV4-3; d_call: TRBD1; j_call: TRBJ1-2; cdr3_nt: TGCGCCAGCAGCCAAGATACACGGACAGGGGGCGCGGTTGGCTACACCTTC; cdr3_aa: CASSQDTRTGGAVGYTF
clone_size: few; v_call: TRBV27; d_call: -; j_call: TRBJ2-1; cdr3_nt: TGTGCCAGCAGTTTGATAGGGACCTACAATGAGCAGTTCTTC; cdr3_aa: CASSLIGTYNEQFF
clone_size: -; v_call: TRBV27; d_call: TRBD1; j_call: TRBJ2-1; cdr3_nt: TGTGCCAGCAGTGGGTCCGGGACAGGGCCAAATGAGCAGTTCTTC; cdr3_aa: CASSGSGTGPNEQFF
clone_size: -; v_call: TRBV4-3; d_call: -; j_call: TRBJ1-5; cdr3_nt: TGCGCCAGCAGCCAAGACCCGGCCGGCAATCAGCCCCAGCATTTT; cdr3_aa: CASSQDPAGNQPQHF
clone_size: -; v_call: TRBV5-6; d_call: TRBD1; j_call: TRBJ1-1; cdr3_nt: TGTGCCAGCAGCTCCTATCCGACAGGGGCGAACACTGAAGCTTTCTTT; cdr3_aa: CASSSYPTGANTEAFF
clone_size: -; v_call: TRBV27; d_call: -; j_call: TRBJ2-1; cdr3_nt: TGTGCCAGCAGTTCAAAGGCCCTGTGGAATGAGCAGTTCTTC; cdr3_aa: CASSSKALWNEQFF
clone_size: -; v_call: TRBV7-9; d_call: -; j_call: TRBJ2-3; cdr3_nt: TGTGCCAGCAGCTTATTGCGGGGCCCCACAGATACGCAGTATTTT; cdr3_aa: CASSLLRGPTDTQYF
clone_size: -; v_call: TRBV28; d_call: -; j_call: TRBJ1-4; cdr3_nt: TGTGCCAGCAGTTTACAGGGGTGGGAAAAACTGTTTTTT; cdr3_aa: CASSLQGWEKLFF